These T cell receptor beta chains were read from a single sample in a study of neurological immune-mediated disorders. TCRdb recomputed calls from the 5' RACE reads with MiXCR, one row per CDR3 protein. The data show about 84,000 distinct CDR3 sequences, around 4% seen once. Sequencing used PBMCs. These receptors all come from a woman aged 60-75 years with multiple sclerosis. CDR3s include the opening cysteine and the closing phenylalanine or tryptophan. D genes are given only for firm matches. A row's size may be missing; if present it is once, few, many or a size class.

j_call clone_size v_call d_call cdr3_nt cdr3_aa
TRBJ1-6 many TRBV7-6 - TGTGCCAGCAGCTTAGGAGGGAATAATTCACCCCTCCACTTT CASSLGGNNSPLHF
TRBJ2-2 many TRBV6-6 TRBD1 TGTGCCAGCAGCGGAGGACAGGCAGATCGGTCCGGGGAGCTGTTTTTT CASSGGQADRSGELFF
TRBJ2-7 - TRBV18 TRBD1 TGTGCCAGCTCATTCCAGGGGGACGAGCAGTACTTC CASSFQGDEQYF
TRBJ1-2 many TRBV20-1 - TGCAGTGCGCCAGCCCGGACAGTGATTCTTGTCCACACCTTC CSAPARTVILVHTF
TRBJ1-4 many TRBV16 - TGTGCCAGCAGCCAATTGTTGACCCAGCGGGGTGAAAAACTGTTTTTT CASSQLLTQRGEKLFF
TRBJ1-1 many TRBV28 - TGTGCCAGCAGTACCACCGGAGGGAACACTGAAGCTTTCTTT CASSTTGGNTEAFF
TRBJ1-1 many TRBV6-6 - TGTGCCAGCAGTTACGGGAGGGTTACCGAAGCTTTCTTT CASSYGRVTEAFF
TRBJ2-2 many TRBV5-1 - TGCGCCAGCAGCTTTGGGGGACTTAACACCGGGGAGCTGTTTTTT CASSFGGLNTGELFF
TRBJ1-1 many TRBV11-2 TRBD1 TGTGCCAGCAGCTTTGGACAGGGGGGGACTGAAGCTTTCTTT CASSFGQGGTEAFF
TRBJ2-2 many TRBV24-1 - TGTGCCACCAGTGATCGGGGCGCGGCCGGGGAGCTGTTTTTT CATSDRGAAGELFF
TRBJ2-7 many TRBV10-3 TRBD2 TGTGCCATCAGTGACCTAGCGGGGTCTTCCTACGAGCAGTACTTC CAISDLAGSSYEQYF
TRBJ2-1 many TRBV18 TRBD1 TGTGCCAGCTCACGGGGACAGACGAACAATGAGCAGTTCTTC CASSRGQTNNEQFF
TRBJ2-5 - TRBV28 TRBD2 TGTGCCATCAGTTTGACTAGCGGGGGACAAGAGAACCAGTACTTC CAISLTSGGQENQYF
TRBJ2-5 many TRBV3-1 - TGTGCCAGCAGCTCCTATCGCCAGCAGGGCCAAGAGACCCAGTACTTC CASSSYRQQGQETQYF
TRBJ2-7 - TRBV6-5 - TGTGCCAGCAGTTACACAAGTAGCTCCTACGAGCAGTACTTC CASSYTSSSYEQYF
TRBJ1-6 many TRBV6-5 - TGTGCCAGCAGAGGGACCGGGATGAATTCACCCCTCCACTTT CASRGTGMNSPLHF
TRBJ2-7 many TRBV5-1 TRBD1 TGCGCCAGCTCGGGACAGGCGATGACCTACGAGCAGTACTTC CASSGQAMTYEQYF
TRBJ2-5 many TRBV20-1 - TGCAGTGCTGTCCACGGGGAGACCCAGTACTTC CSAVHGETQYF
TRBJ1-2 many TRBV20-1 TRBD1 TGCAGTGCCACCGACAGGGGCAATCCGCGGGGCTACACCTTC CSATDRGNPRGYTF
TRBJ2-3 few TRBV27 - TGTGCCAGCAGTTTCACGGGGACCACAGATACGCAGTATTTT CASSFTGTTDTQYF
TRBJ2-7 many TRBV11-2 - TGTGCCAGCAGCTTCCCGCTCCTAAACTACGAGCAGTACTTC CASSFPLLNYEQYF
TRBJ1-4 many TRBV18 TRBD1 TGTGCCAGCTCACCCGACAGGGGCACTAATGAAAAACTGTTTTTT CASSPDRGTNEKLFF
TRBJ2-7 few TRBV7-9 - TGTGCCAGCAGCTTAGATCAGGGGCGCAGGAACGAGCAGTACTTC CASSLDQGRRNEQYF
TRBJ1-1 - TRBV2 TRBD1 TGTGCCACCAGGGGTTCGACAGGGACAAATGGGGCTTTCTTT CATRGSTGTNGAFF
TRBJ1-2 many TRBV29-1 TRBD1 TGCAGCGCCGGACAGGTTTCCTATGGCTACACCTTC CSAGQVSYGYTF
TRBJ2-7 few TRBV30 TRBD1 TGCGCCTGGAGCCGGACAGGGGGTCGGTACGAGCAGTACTTC CAWSRTGGRYEQYF
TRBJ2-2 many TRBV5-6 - TGTGCCAGCAGCTTAGTGAACACCGGGGAGCTGTTTTTT CASSLVNTGELFF
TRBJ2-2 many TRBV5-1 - TGCGCCAGCAGCCTCCCGACAGATAACACCGGGGAGCTGTTTTTT CASSLPTDNTGELFF